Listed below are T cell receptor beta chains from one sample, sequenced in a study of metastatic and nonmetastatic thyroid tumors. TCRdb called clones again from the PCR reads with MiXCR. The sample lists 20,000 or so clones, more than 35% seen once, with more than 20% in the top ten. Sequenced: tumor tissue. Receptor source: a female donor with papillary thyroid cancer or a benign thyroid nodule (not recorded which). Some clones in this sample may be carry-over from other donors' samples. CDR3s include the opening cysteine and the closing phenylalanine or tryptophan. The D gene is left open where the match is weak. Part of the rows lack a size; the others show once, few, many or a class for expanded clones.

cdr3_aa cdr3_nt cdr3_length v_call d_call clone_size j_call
CASSFLVSSYEQYF TGTGCCAGCAGTTTTTTAGTCAGCTCCTACGAGCAGTACTTC 14 TRBV28 - - TRBJ2-7
CSARDVTDRDLEAFF TGCAGTGCTAGAGATGTAACCGACAGGGATCTTGAAGCTTTCTTT 15 TRBV20-1 TRBD1 few TRBJ1-1
CASSLSQTGELFF TGTGCCAGCAGCTTAAGTCAGACCGGGGAGCTGTTTTTT 13 TRBV7-2 - many TRBJ2-2
CASITNTEAFF TGTGCCAGCATAACGAACACTGAAGCTTTCTTT 11 TRBV6-5 - few TRBJ1-1
CASSVDDRGNYEQYF TGTGCCAGCAGCGTAGACGACAGGGGGAATTACGAGCAGTACTTC 15 TRBV9 TRBD1 few TRBJ2-7
CASSYSGGQRDEQYF TGTGCCAGCAGTTACTCCGGGGGACAGAGGGACGAGCAGTACTTC 15 TRBV6-8 - - TRBJ2-7
CASSLKRGYEQFF TGTGCCAGCAGTTTAAAACGGGGTTATGAGCAGTTCTTC 13 TRBV12-3/TRBV12-4 - few TRBJ2-1
CASSLGSGMGTEAFF TGTGCCAGCAGCTTAGGATCAGGGATGGGAACTGAAGCTTTCTTT 15 TRBV7-3 - - TRBJ1-1
CASSLRPGQGPKGNTIYF TGTGCCAGCAGCTTACGGCCCGGACAGGGGCCAAAAGGAAACACCATATATTTT 18 TRBV11-2 TRBD1 - TRBJ1-3
CASSQHREVYTF TGTGCCAGCAGTCAGCACAGGGAAGTCTACACCTTC 12 TRBV6-2/TRBV6-3 - - TRBJ1-2
CATSDGTGSMAGANVLTF TGTGCCACCAGTGATGGCACAGGGTCCATGGCTGGGGCCAACGTCCTGACTTTC 18 TRBV24-1 - - TRBJ2-6
CASSQDLRQPQHF TGCGCCAGCAGCCAAGATTTACGGCAGCCCCAGCATTTT 13 TRBV4-3 - - TRBJ1-5
CASSYGSGQEAFF TGTGCCAGCAGTTACGGATCGGGACAGGAAGCTTTCTTT 13 TRBV6-6 TRBD1 few TRBJ1-1
CAWSVEGDQPQHF TGTGCCTGGAGTGTTGAGGGGGATCAGCCCCAGCATTTT 13 TRBV30 - - TRBJ1-5
CASRALAATNTDTQYF TGTGCCAGCAGGGCACTAGCGGCTACGAATACAGATACGCAGTATTTT 16 TRBV6-1 TRBD2 few TRBJ2-3
CASSRDRVLRFF TGTGCCAGCAGCCGTGACAGGGTCCTTCGGTTCTTC 12 TRBV11-2 TRBD1 - TRBJ2-1
CASSLVGNVYNEQFF TGTGCCAGCAGCTTAGTGGGGAATGTCTACAATGAGCAGTTCTTC 15 TRBV11-2 - once TRBJ2-1
CASSLVSGNSYNEQFF TGCGCCAGCAGCTTGGTTAGCGGGAACTCCTACAATGAGCAGTTCTTC 16 TRBV5-1 TRBD2 once TRBJ2-1
CASSAAQLMPTYEQYF TGTGCCAGCAGTGCGGCCCAGCTGATGCCGACCTACGAGCAGTACTTC 16 TRBV2 - - TRBJ2-7
CAISESVMTSSYEQYF TGTGCCATCAGTGAGTCGGTGATGACCAGCTCCTACGAGCAGTACTTC 16 TRBV10-3 - few TRBJ2-7
CASSRDSSYEQYF TGTGCCAGCAGCCGGGACAGCTCCTACGAGCAGTACTTC 13 TRBV7-9 TRBD1 - TRBJ2-7
CASSLDFQGLYGYTF TGTGCCAGCAGTTTGGACTTTCAGGGCCTCTATGGCTACACCTTC 15 TRBV27 - few TRBJ1-2
CASSEYRDTGELFF TGTGCCAGCAGTGAATACAGGGACACCGGGGAGCTGTTTTTT 14 TRBV25-1 - - TRBJ2-2
CASSGTSGNREQYF TGTGCCAGCAGTGGGACTAGCGGGAACCGCGAGCAGTACTTC 14 TRBV6-1 TRBD2 few TRBJ2-7
CASIPTGEAQPQHF TGTGCCAGCATCCCCACAGGGGAGGCTCAGCCCCAGCATTTT 14 TRBV28 TRBD1 few TRBJ1-5
CSPRGGADYGYTF TGCAGTCCGAGGGGCGGTGCAGACTATGGCTACACCTTC 13 TRBV20-1 - - TRBJ1-2
CAINPKWRSNTGELFF TGTGCCATCAACCCGAAATGGCGTTCGAACACCGGGGAGCTGTTTTTT 16 TRBV10-3 - few TRBJ2-2
CASIRRGYEQYF TGTGCCAGCATCCGAAGGGGCTACGAGCAGTACTTC 12 TRBV6-1 - - TRBJ2-7
CASSLAGHPSYGYTF TGTGCCAGCAGCTTGGCCGGACACCCGAGCTATGGCTACACCTTC 15 TRBV5-6 - - TRBJ1-2
CASSPPSTDTQYF TGTGCCAGCTCACCACCTTCGACAGATACGCAGTATTTT 13 TRBV18 - - TRBJ2-3
CASSSSGGVNYEQYF TGTGCCAGCAGTTCCTCGGGGGGGGTTAACTACGAGCAGTACTTC 15 TRBV28 TRBD2 few TRBJ2-7
CASSKDGGGYNEQFF TGTGCCAGCAGCAAGGACGGGGGAGGCTACAATGAGCAGTTCTTC 15 TRBV3-1 - few TRBJ2-1
CASSGGRQGVYEQYF TGTGCCAGCAGTGGAGGGCGACAGGGGGTTTACGAGCAGTACTTC 15 TRBV6-1 TRBD1 few TRBJ2-7
CASSSQGFEQFF TGTGCCAGCAGCTCGCAGGGTTTTGAGCAGTTCTTC 12 TRBV7-9 - few TRBJ2-1
CASSLEGFNSPLHF TGTGCCAGCAGTCTTGAGGGTTTCAATTCACCCCTCCACTTT 14 TRBV2 - - TRBJ1-6
CASSFPSSGRSSYNEQFF TGTGCCAGCAGCTTTCCCTCTAGCGGTCGTAGCTCCTACAATGAGCAGTTCTTC 18 TRBV12-3/TRBV12-4 TRBD2 few TRBJ2-1
CSVKAAGYEQYF TGCAGTGTTAAAGCGGCCGGATACGAGCAGTACTTC 12 TRBV20-1 - - TRBJ2-7